The text below deals with one T cell receptor (beta chain). The sample originates from a study of blood T cell repertoires in COVID-19. Turning to the study itself: The analysed material was cDNA or gDNA that came from T cells, B-cell-depleted T cells, or PBMCs.

Germline V gene lookup returns CDR1 SGHRS and CDR2 YFSETQ. V gave up 0 bases and J gave up 6 bases; unmatched junction bases: 4. CDR3 length: 14 residues. TCRdb's copy holds only in-frame clones and misses some; the assay was immunoSEQ multiplex PCR. This sample carries roughly 190,000 clones, 82% of them seen once, and the ten largest clones take 7.8%. The chain recombines TRBV5-1 with TRBJ1-2, with 8 nucleotides matching TRBD1. The sequence was collected from a woman aged 55-70 years with COVID-19, enrolled during active disease. The sample was peripheral blood. DNA for the CDR3: TGCGCCAGCAGCTTGGATCAGGGGGCGGATGGCTACACCTTC. As protein: CASSLDQGADGYTF.